The 10 T cell receptor beta chains below come from one sample, sequenced in a study of PD-1 blockade in classical Hodgkin lymphoma. Exposure to brentuximab vedotin varied, and each patient had relapsed following autologous stem cell transplantation. Clones were read by immunoSEQ multiplex PCR, and TCRdb kept only the in-frame ones, dropping some. The table records 25,000 to 35,000 clones, approximately 74% of them present only once. The sample here was peripheral blood mononuclear cells (PBMCs), taken before the second cycle of nivolumab. These receptors were taken from a human donor with classical Hodgkin lymphoma.

This chain uses TRBV7-2 with TRBJ1-4; 7 bases match TRBD1. V shed 8 bases, J shed 4 bases, and the junction held 7 bases outside the gene matches. CDR1 is SGHTA and CDR2 is FQGNSA in the germline V gene. The CDR3 loop spans 14 amino acids. The DNA of the CDR3 is TGTGCCAGCGGACCCGGGACAGTTAATGAAAAACTGTTTTTT. This translates into CASGPGTVNEKLFF.

The chain employs TRBV20-1 and TRBJ2-7; a weak D match, TRBD2 (6 bases). The CDR3 sequence is 11 residues long. Germline CDR1 and CDR2: DFQATT and SNEGSKA (reference sequence). V was shortened by 7 bases and J by 7 bases, with 14 bases between the two germline ends. This CDR3 is CSGSKGGEQYF. DNA of the CDR3: TGCAGTGGCTCTAAAGGAGGGGAGCAGTACTTC.

This clone is medium-sized within its sample. The rearrangement links TRBV21-1 to TRBJ1-3; no DNA check was done on the table's D call, TRBD1. TRBV21-1 is designated a pseudogene. CDR3 length: 14 residues. The CDR3 sequence is CASRNRVSGNTIYF. The CDR3 DNA sequence: TGTGCCAGCAGGAACAGGGTATCTGGAAACACCATATATTTT.

This clone occurred a few times. The rearrangement links TRBV4-1 to TRBJ1-1; D is ambiguous. The V and J ends lost 1 base and 4 bases respectively, with 7 bases between them. This CDR3 comprises 13 residues. Germline lookup yields CDR1 MGHRA and CDR2 YSYEKL. The CDR3: CASSQVGFTEAFF. The DNA for the CDR3 is TGCGCCAGCAGCCAAGTTGGGTTCACTGAAGCTTTCTTT.

The J gene is TRBJ2-7, the V gene TRBV5-1; TRBD1 matches 10 bases. CDR3 length: 17 residues. Germline V gene sequence: CDR1 SGHRS, CDR2 YFSETQ. Germline trimming cut 4 bases from V and 5 bases from J; bases unmatched to any gene: 15. This CDR3 reads CASSPRDRGRGNDEQYF. For the CDR3, the DNA is TGCGCCAGCAGCCCCCGGGACAGGGGCCGGGGGAACGACGAGCAGTACTTC.

The sample holds one count of this clone. This chain uses TRBV2 with TRBJ2-3; 8 bases match TRBD2. Germline lookup yields CDR1 SNHLY and CDR2 FYNNEI. The CDR3 loop spans 16 amino acids. With 8 bases clipped from V and 5 bases from J, the junction kept 15 bases outside the gene matches. The CDR3: CASSPGGGGREDTQYF. The DNA of the CDR3 is TGTGCCAGCTCACCCGGGGGGGGCGGTCGTGAAGATACGCAGTATTTT.

The CDR3, as DNA: TGTGCCAGCAGCTTGGCCCCGGGGTTACGCACAGATACGCAGTATTTT. This encodes CASSLAPGLRTDTQYF. The chain employs TRBV5-4 and TRBJ2-3, with D possibly TRBD2 on 5 matching bases. CDR1 and CDR2 (germline): SGHNT, YYREEE (reference sequence). CDR3 size: 16 residues. V was trimmed by 0 bases and J by 1 base, leaving 12 bases between them. Together with reference TRBV5-4 and TRBJ2-3, the CDR3 gives the full variable domain: ETGVTQSPTHLIKTRGQQVTLRCSSQSGHNTVSWYQQALGQGPQFIFQYYREEENGRGNFPPRFSGLQFPNYSSELNVNALELDDSALYLCASSLAPGLRTDTQYFGPGTRLTVL.

Turning to this clone: Other DNA sequences within the sample encode an identical CDR3. V gene TRBV7-2 combines with J gene TRBJ2-3; D not resolved. This CDR3 is 12 amino acids long. The germline gives CDR1 SGHTA, CDR2 FQGNSA. The V gene lost 2 bases and the J gene lost 2 bases, with 2 bases spanning the gap. The DNA of the CDR3 is TGTGCCAGCAGCTTATCCACAGATACGCAGTATTTT. Protein: CASSLSTDTQYF.

The rearrangement links TRBV6-5 to TRBJ2-7; TRBD1 might be the D (6 bases). From germline, CDR1 is MNHEY and CDR2 SVGAGI. The CDR3 is 13 residues long. Deletions cut 6 bases from V and 2 bases from J, with 11 bases between. The CDR3 coding sequence is TGTGCCAGCAGCCGTCGGACAGCCTACGAGCAGTACTTC. As protein: CASSRRTAYEQYF.

This clone has only a few counts. V and J are TRBV11-1 and TRBJ2-5; D gene unclear. The CDR3 is made up of 12 amino acids. The V and J ends lost 1 base and 5 bases respectively, with 5 bases between them. Germline assignment: CDR1 SGHAT and CDR2 FQDESV (reference sequence). The CDR3 bases are TGTGCCAGCAGCTTAGATCTGGAGACCCAGTACTTC. This translates into CASSLDLETQYF.